This T cell receptor (beta chain) was profiled in a study of regulatory T cells in long-lasting Graves disease. Study outcomes and limitations: Lower TCR diversity characterized persistent Graves' patients relative to newly diagnosed patients. New patients shared more than 950 public clonotypes, and persistent patients shared more, with under 3,500.

Time point meaning: newly diagnosed GD, antithyroid drugs for less than 3 months. From RNA extracted from PBMCs, the TCR library was made. Germline lookup yields CDR1 SEHNR and CDR2 FQNEAQ (reference sequence). This CDR3 comprises 12 residues. With 1 base removed from V and 7 bases from J, the gap between germline ends came to 8 bases. To make TCR beta libraries, researchers used iRepertoire HTBI primers and Arm-PCR of CDR3 regions. A single record per CDR3 protein comes from TCRdb applying MiXCR to the multiplex PCR reads. The repertoire holds under 250,000 distinct CDR3 sequences, with 15% to 20% as singletons. This clonotype has a count of ten or more. The antigen is undetermined. Separately, the same data were catalogued under a study of T cells in Graves' hyperthyroidism and ophthalmopathy. Per that study: From stable hyperthyroidism, ophthalmopathy was separated by a 13 V-J model.

The chain is built from TRBV7-9 and TRBJ2-7; no firm D call. Sequences were derived from peripheral blood mononuclear cells (PBMCs), sampled at new diagnosis, from a patient treated with antithyroid drugs. This sequence was found in a woman in her twenties or thirties with Graves disease. DNA of the CDR3: TGTGCCAGCAGCTTAGTTTCCGAGGAGCAGTACTTC. Residues: CASSLVSEEQYF.